The 23 T cell receptor beta chains presented below share a single source sample, sequenced in a study of T cells expressing NK-cell markers. From its re-call of the 5' RACE reads, TCRdb lists each CDR3 protein once, without DNA. The sample has 150,000 to 160,000 distinct CDR3 sequences. The material sequenced was blood T cells: a sorted CD56 or NKG2C T cell subset, CD4+ or CD8+ T cells, or bulk PBMC T cells (not recorded which). The source is a woman in her fifties or sixties in good health.

The chain combines TRBV29-1 with TRBJ2-1; TCRdb returns TRBD1, unconfirmable since there is no DNA. This CDR3 has 14 residues. The germline gives CDR1 SQVTM, CDR2 ANQGSEA. The CDR3 spells CSVVSGQDYNEQFF.

The chain joins TRBV7-9 to TRBJ2-1; TCRdb gives TRBD1 as the D gene, but with no DNA this cannot be confirmed. Looked up from germline, CDR1 is SEHNR and CDR2 is FQNEAQ (reference sequence). The CDR3 has 15 residues. This CDR3 reads CASSSPGTAYNEQFF.

The genes are TRBV11-2 and TRBJ2-2; TCRdb selects TRBD2, and the lack of DNA leaves this call unchecked. Germline CDR1 and CDR2: SGHAT and FQNNGV. The CDR3 covers 17 residues. The CDR3 here is CASSYTLVGVRSGELFF.

V usage is TRBV12-3 or TRBV12-4 and J usage is TRBJ2-3; absent DNA, TCRdb's TRBD1 call cannot be checked. CDR3 size: 16 residues. The CDR3 is CASSFQQGGTADTQYF.

This chain links TRBV20-1 with TRBJ2-1; as DNA is missing, the TRBD1 call by TCRdb cannot be tested. The V gene's germline CDR1 is DFQATT and CDR2 SNEGSKA (reference sequence). The CDR3 runs to 14 residues. The chain's CDR3 is CSARWDRTYNEQFF.

The chain couples TRBV4-1 to TRBJ2-1. CDR1 is MGHRA and CDR2 is YSYEKL in the germline V gene. CDR3 length: 13 residues. The CDR3 protein is CASSQATRDEQFF.

CDR3 sequence reads: CATREGASLTDTQYF. This chain uses TRBV24-1 with TRBJ2-3; TCRdb outputs TRBD2, but without DNA this stays unchecked. CDR1 and CDR2 (germline): KGHDR, SFDVKD. The CDR3 spans 15 residues.

The chain joins TRBV6-5 to TRBJ2-3; TCRdb indicates TRBD1, and absent DNA this call remains unverified. The CDR3 loop spans 17 amino acids. The V gene's germline CDR1 is MNHEY and CDR2 SVGAGI. CDR3 protein: CASSPSTGHLRTDTQYF.

J is TRBJ2-1 and V is TRBV30; the D call of TRBD2 rests on TCRdb alone, since no DNA is present to check it. The CDR3 contains 13 residues. In germline, CDR1 is GTSNPN, CDR2 SVGIG (reference sequence). This CDR3 is CVYVPGLVNEQFF.

This chain uses TRBV24-1 with TRBJ1-1; the D call of TRBD1 rests on TCRdb alone, since no DNA is present to check it. The CDR3 contains 13 residues. Per germline, CDR1 KGHDR and CDR2 SFDVKD. The CDR3 sequence is CATSDRTGGKAFF.

The chain recombines TRBV7-6 with TRBJ2-1; TCRdb reports TRBD2, a call that lacks DNA to check it against. CDR3 length: 15 residues. The germline gives CDR1 SGHVS, CDR2 FNYEAQ. The CDR3 loop is CASSFAGPSYNEQFF.

The CDR3 region is CASSQWTSSYNEQFF. The chain combines TRBV2 with TRBJ2-1; TCRdb's D call, TRBD2, is unchecked because there is no DNA. The germline V gene has CDR1 SNHLY and CDR2 FYNNEI. The CDR3 has 15 residues.

The gene calls are TRBV19 and TRBJ2-1; TCRdb designates TRBD1, a call that cannot be tested without DNA. CDR1 is LNHDA, CDR2 SQIVND, per germline (reference sequence). The CDR3 totals 15 residues. CDR3 protein: CATQQVVGGYNEQFF.

The genes are TRBV4-2 and TRBJ2-1; the D gene TCRdb calls, TRBD2, cannot be checked with no DNA. CDR3 length: 19 residues. Germline CDR1 reads LGHNA; CDR2 reads YNFKEQ. CDR3 sequence reads: CASSQAGLAGGPGVNEQFF.

The rearrangement joins TRBV7-9 to TRBJ2-1. This CDR3 contains 12 residues. Germline V gene data show CDR1 as SEHNR and CDR2 as FQNEAQ (reference sequence). The CDR3 loop is CASSLASNEQFF.

This chain joins TRBV29-1 and TRBJ1-1. This CDR3 comprises 11 residues. CDR1 is SQVTM, CDR2 ANQGSEA, per germline. The CDR3 here is CSLWVDTEAFF.

V and J are TRBV27 and TRBJ2-1; TCRdb returns TRBD1, unconfirmable since there is no DNA. Germline V gene lookup returns CDR1 MNHEY and CDR2 SMNVEV (reference sequence). The CDR3 has 12 residues. The CDR3 loop reads CATGQGANEQFF.

The chain joins TRBV5-1 to TRBJ2-1; the TRBD1 assignment by TCRdb is unverifiable without DNA. There are 15 residues in the CDR3. Germline V gene lookup returns CDR1 SGHRS and CDR2 YFSETQ. CDR3 in amino acids: CASSLVGGKINEQFF.

The chain uses TRBV5-5 and TRBJ2-2; TCRdb's D gene call, TRBD2, goes unchecked for lack of DNA. From germline, CDR1 is SGHKS and CDR2 YYEKEE (reference sequence). The CDR3 contains 13 residues. The CDR3 sequence is CASRGDYTGELFF.

This chain connects TRBV20-1 to TRBJ1-1; as DNA is missing, the TRBD1 call by TCRdb cannot be tested. Germline CDR1 DFQATT, CDR2 SNEGSKA (reference sequence). The CDR3 spans 12 residues. The CDR3 reads CSARRGGTEAFF.

V is TRBV7-9 and J is TRBJ2-1; TCRdb outputs TRBD2, but without DNA this stays unchecked. This CDR3 has 12 amino acids. Germline CDR1 is SEHNR and CDR2 is FQNEAQ (reference sequence). CDR3 in amino acids: CASSQDSNEQFF.

The chain combines TRBV3-1 with TRBJ2-1; TCRdb's assignment of TRBD2 cannot be checked, as there is no DNA. The CDR3 is 16 residues long. The germline V gene encodes CDR1 LGHDT and CDR2 YNNKEL (reference sequence). This chain's CDR3 is CASSHGTTSGIYEQFF.

V and J are TRBV12-5 and TRBJ1-2; TCRdb's D gene call, TRBD1, goes unchecked for lack of DNA. CDR1 LGHNT and CDR2 FRNRAP come from the germline V gene. This CDR3 has 14 residues. CDR3 in amino acids: CASGLAGGGYGYTF. The full variable domain, with the rest looked up from reference TRBV12-5 and TRBJ1-2, is DARVTQTPRHKVTEMGQEVTMRCQPILGHNTVFWYRQTMMQGLELLAYFRNRAPLDDSGMPKDRFSAEMPDATLATLKIQPSEPRDSAVYFCASGLAGGGYGYTFGSGTRLTVV.